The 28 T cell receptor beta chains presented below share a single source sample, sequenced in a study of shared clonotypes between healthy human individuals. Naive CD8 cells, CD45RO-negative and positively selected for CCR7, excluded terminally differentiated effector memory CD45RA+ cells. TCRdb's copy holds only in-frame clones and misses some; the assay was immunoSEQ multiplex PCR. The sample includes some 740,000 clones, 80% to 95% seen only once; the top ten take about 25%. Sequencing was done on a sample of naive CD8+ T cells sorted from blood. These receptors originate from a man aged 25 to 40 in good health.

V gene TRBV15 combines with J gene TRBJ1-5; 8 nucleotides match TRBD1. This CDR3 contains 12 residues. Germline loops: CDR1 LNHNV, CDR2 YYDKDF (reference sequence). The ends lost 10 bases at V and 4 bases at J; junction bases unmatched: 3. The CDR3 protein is CASRQGNQPQHF. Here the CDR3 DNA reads TGTGCCAGTCGACAGGGGAATCAGCCCCAGCATTTT.

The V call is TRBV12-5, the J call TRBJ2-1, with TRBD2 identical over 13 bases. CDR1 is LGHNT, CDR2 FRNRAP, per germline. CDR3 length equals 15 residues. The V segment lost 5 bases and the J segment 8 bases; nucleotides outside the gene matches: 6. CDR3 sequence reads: CASGGGTSGNDEQFF. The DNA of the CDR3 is TGTGCTAGTGGTGGCGGGACTAGCGGGAACGATGAGCAGTTCTTC.

The CDR3 spells CASSQDSGSRGYEQYF. The CDR3 region has the DNA TGCGCCAGCAGCCAAGATAGTGGGTCCCGCGGCTACGAGCAGTACTTC. The V call is TRBV4-1, the J call TRBJ2-7; no firm D call. CDR3 length: 16 residues. Trimming removed 0 bases from V and 3 bases from J, with 15 bases in between. Germline CDR1 is MGHRA and CDR2 is YSYEKL.

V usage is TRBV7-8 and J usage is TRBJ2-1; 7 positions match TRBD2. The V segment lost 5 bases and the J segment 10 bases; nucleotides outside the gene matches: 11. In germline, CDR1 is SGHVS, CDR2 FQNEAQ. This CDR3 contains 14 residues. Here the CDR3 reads CASSLRVERDEQFF. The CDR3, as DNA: TGTGCCAGCAGCCTCCGGGTTGAGCGGGACGAGCAGTTCTTC.

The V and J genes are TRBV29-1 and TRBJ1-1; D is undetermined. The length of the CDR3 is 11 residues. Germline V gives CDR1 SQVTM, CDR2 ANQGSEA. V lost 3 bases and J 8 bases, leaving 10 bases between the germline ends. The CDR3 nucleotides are TGCAGCGTTGAGTCGTTCTGGGAAGCTTTCTTT. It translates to CSVESFWEAFF.

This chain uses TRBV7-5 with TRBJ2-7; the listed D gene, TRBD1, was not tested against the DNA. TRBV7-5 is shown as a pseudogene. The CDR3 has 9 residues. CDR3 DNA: TGTGCCAGAAGCTTATCCACCCAGGTC. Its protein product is CARSLSTQV.

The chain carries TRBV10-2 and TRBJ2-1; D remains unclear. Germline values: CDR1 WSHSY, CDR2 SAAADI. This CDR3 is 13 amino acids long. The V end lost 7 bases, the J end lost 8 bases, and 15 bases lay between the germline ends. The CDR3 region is CASNKARLDEQFF. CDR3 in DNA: TGCGCCAGCAATAAAGCCCGGTTGGATGAGCAGTTCTTC.

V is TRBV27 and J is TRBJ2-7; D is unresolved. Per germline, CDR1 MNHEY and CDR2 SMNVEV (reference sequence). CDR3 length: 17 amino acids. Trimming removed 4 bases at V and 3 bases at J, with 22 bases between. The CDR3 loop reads CASSSLLKGNAYYEQYF. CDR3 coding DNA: TGTGCCAGCAGTTCCCTCCTGAAAGGGAATGCTTACTACGAGCAGTACTTC.

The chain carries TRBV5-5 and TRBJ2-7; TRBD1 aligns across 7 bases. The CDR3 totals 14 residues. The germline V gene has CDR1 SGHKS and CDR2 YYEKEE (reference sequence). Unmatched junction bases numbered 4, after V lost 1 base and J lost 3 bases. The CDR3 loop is CASSLTGVHYEQYF. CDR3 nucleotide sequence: TGTGCCAGCAGCTTGACAGGGGTCCACTACGAGCAGTACTTC.

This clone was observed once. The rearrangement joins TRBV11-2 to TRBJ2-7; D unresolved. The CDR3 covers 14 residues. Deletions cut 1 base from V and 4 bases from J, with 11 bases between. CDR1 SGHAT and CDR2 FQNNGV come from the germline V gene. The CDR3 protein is CASSLVSFEYEQYF. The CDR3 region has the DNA TGTGCCAGCAGCTTAGTGTCATTCGAATACGAGCAGTACTTC. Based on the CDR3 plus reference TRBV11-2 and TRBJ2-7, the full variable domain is EAGVAQSPRYKIIEKRQSVAFWCNPISGHATLYWYQQILGQGPKLLIQFQNNGVVDDSQLPKDRFSAERLKGVDSTLKIQPAKLEDSAVYLCASSLVSFEYEQYFGPGTRLTVT.

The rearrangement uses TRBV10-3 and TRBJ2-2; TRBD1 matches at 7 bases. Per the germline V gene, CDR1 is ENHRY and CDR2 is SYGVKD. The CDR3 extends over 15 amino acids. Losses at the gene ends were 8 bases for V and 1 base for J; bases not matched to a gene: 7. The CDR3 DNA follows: TGTGCCATCGGGAGCCGGACAGGGAACACCGGGGAGCTGTTTTTT. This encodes CAIGSRTGNTGELFF.

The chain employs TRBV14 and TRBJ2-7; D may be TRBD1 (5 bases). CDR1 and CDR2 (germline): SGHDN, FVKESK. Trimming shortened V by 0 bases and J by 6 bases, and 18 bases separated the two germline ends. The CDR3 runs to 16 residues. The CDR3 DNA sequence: TGTGCCAGCAGCCAAGATCGGTCTCAGGGTCCAGCCGAGCAGTACTTC. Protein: CASSQDRSQGPAEQYF.

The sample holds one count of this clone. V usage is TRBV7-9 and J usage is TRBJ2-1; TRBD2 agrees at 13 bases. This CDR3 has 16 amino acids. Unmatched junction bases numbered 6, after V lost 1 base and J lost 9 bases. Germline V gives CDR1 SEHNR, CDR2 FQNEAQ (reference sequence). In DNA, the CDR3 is TGTGCCAGCAGCTTAGTTTCACTAGCGGGAGGGTTTGAGCAGTTCTTC. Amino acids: CASSLVSLAGGFEQFF. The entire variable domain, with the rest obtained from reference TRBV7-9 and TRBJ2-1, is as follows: DTGVSQNPRHKITKRGQNVTFRCDPISEHNRLYWYRQTLGQGPEFLTYFQNEAQLEKSRLLSDRFSAERPKGSFSTLEIQRTEQGDSAMYLCASSLVSLAGGFEQFFGPGTRLTVL.

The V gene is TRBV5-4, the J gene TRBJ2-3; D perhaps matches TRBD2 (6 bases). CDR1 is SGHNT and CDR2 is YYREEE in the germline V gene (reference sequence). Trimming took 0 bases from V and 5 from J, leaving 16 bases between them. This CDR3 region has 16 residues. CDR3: CASSLVAVSRGDTQYF. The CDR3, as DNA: TGTGCCAGCAGCTTGGTAGCGGTCTCGAGAGGAGATACGCAGTATTTT.

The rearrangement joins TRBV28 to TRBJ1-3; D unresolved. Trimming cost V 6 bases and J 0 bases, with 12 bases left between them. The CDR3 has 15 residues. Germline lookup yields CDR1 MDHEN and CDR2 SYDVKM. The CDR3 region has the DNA TGTGCCAGCAGCGAAGAGATCTACTCTGGAAACACCATATATTTT. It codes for CASSEEIYSGNTIYF.

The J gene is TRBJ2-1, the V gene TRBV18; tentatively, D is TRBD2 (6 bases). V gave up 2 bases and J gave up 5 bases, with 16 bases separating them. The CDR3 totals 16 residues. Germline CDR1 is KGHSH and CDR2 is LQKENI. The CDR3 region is CASSPAERVSHNEQFF. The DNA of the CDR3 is TGTGCCAGCTCACCAGCAGAGCGGGTTTCCCACAATGAGCAGTTCTTC.

The CDR3 protein is CASSLAQDSMNTEAFF. CDR3 nucleotides: TGCGCCAGCAGCTTGGCGCAGGATAGTATGAACACTGAAGCTTTCTTT. The rearrangement uses TRBV5-1 and TRBJ1-1; D is unclear. V shed 0 bases and J shed 0 bases, with 12 bases lying between them. From germline, CDR1 is SGHRS and CDR2 YFSETQ. CDR3 length: 16 residues.

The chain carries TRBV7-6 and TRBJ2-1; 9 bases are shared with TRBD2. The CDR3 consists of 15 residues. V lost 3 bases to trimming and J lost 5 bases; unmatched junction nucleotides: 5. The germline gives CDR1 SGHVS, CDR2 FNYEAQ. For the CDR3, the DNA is TGTGCCAGCAGCTTCAGACTAGCGGCGAACAATGAGCAGTTCTTC. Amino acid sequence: CASSFRLAANNEQFF.

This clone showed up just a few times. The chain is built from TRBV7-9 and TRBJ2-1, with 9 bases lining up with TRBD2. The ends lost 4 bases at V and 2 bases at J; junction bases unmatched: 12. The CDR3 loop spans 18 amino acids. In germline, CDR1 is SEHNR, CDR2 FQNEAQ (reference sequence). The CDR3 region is CASSSLTSGRPTYNEQFF. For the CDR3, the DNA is TGTGCCAGCAGCTCCCTTACAAGCGGGAGGCCCACCTACAATGAGCAGTTCTTC.

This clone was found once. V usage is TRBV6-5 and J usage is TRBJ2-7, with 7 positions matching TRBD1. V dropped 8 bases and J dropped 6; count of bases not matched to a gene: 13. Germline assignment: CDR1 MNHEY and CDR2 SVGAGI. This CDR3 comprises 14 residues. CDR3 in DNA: TGTGCCAGCTCTTGGGGCACAGGGGCGCCCGAGCAGTACTTC. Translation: CASSWGTGAPEQYF.

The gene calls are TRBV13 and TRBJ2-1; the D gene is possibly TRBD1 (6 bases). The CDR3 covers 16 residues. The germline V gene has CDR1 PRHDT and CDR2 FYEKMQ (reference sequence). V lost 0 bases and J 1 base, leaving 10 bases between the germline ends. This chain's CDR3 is CASSLGTGISYNEQFF. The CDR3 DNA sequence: TGTGCCAGCAGCTTAGGGACAGGAATTTCCTACAATGAGCAGTTCTTC.

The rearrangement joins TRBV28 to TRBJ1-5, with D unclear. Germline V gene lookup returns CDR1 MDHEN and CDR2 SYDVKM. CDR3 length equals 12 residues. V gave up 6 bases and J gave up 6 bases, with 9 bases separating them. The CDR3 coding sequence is TGTGCCAGCAGGGTAATCGCTCAGCCCCAGCATTTT. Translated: CASRVIAQPQHF.

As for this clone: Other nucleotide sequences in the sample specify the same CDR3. The CDR3 coding sequence is TGTGCCAGCAGTTTATCGGGGACAGGGGGCTACGAGCAGTACTTC. It is translated as CASSLSGTGGYEQYF. The chain recombines TRBV27 with TRBJ2-7; 11 positions agree with TRBD1. Germline V lookup: CDR1 MNHEY, CDR2 SMNVEV (reference sequence). This CDR3 region has 15 residues. The V gene end was trimmed by 0 bases and the J gene end by 3 bases; junction bases not matched to a gene: 1.

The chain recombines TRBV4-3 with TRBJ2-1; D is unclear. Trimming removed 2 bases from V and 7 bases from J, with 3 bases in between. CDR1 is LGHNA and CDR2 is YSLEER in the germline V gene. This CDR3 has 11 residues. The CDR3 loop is CASSQSNEQFF. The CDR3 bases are TGCGCCAGCAGCCAATCGAATGAGCAGTTCTTC.

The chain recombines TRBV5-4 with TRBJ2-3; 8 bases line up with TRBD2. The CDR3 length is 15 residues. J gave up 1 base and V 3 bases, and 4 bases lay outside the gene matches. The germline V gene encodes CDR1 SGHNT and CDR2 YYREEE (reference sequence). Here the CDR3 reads CASSSGGTGTDTQYF. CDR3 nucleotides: TGTGCCAGCAGCTCGGGGGGGACCGGCACAGATACGCAGTATTTT.

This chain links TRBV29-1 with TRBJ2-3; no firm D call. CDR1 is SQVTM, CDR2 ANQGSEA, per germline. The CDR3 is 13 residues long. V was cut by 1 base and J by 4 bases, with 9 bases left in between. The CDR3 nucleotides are TGCAGCGTTGAAGTCCGACTGTCAGATACGCAGTATTTT. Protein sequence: CSVEVRLSDTQYF.

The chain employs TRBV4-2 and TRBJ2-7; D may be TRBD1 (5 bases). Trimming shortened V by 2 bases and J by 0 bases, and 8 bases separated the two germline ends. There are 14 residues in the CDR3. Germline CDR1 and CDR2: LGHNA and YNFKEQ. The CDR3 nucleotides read TGTGCCAGCAGCCAACAGGGAATCTCCTACGAGCAGTACTTC. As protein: CASSQQGISYEQYF.

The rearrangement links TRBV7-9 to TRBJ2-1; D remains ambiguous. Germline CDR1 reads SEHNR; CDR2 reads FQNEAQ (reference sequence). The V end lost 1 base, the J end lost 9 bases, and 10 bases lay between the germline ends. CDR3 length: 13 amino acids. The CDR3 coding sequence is TGTGCCAGCAGCTTAGAGGAGTATGTTGAGCAGTTCTTC. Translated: CASSLEEYVEQFF.